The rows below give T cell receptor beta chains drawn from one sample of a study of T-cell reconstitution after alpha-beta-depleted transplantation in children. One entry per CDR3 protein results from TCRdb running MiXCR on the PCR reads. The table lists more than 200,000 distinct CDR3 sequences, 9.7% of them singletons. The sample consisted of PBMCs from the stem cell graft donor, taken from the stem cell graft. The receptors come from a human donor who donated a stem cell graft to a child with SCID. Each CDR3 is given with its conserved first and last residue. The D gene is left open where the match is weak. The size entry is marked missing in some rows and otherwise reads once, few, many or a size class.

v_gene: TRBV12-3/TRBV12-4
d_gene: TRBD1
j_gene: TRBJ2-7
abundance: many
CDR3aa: CASSRGQGVYEQYF
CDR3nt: TGTGCCAGCAGCCGTGGACAGGGAGTTTACGAGCAGTACTTC

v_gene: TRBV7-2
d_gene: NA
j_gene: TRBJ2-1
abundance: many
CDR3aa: CASSSGLGDEQFF
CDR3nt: TGTGCCAGCAGTTCAGGGTTAGGCGATGAGCAGTTCTTC

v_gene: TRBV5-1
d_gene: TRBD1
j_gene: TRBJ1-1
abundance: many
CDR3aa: CASSGTGINTEAFF
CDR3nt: TGCGCCAGCAGCGGGACAGGGATAAACACTGAAGCTTTCTTT

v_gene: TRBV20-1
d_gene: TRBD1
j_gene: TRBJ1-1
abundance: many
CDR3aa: CSARPGDRGATEAFF
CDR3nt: TGCAGTGCTAGGCCGGGGGACAGGGGAGCCACTGAAGCTTTCTTT

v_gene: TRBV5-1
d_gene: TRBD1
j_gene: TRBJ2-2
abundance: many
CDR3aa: CASSHGQGAGELFF
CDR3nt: TGCGCCAGCAGCCACGGACAGGGGGCCGGGGAGCTGTTTTTT

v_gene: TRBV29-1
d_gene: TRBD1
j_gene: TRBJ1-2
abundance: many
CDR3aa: CSVVGDRGDYGYTF
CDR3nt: TGCAGCGTTGTGGGCGACAGGGGGGATTATGGCTACACCTTC

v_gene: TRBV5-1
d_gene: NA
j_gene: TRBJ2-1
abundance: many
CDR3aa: CASSLAGQVSYNEQFF
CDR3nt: TGCGCCAGCAGCTTGGCCGGGCAGGTCTCCTACAATGAGCAGTTCTTC

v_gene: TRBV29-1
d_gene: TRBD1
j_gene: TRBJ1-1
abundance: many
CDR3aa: CSVWDRGRDTEAFF
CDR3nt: TGCAGCGTTTGGGACAGGGGACGGGACACTGAAGCTTTCTTT

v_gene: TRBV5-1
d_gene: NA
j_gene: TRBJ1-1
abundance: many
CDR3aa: CASSLGGISMNTEAFF
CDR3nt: TGCGCCAGCAGCTTGGGAGGGATCTCGATGAACACTGAAGCTTTCTTT

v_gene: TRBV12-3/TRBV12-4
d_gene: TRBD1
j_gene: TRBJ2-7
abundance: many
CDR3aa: CASSLIRDRFEEQYF
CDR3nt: TGTGCCAGCAGTTTAATCCGGGACAGGTTTGAGGAGCAGTACTTC

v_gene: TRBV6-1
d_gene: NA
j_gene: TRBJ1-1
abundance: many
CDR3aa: CASSEPRAYTEAFF
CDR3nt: TGTGCCAGCAGTGAACCGCGGGCCTACACTGAAGCTTTCTTT

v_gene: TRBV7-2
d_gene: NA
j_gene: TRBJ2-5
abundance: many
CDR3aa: CASSFRQKETQYF
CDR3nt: TGTGCCAGCAGCTTCCGACAGAAAGAGACCCAGTACTTC

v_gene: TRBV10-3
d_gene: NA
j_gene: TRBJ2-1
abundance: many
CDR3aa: CAISVGGPRDEQFF
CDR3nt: TGTGCCATCAGTGTAGGAGGGCCGCGAGATGAGCAGTTCTTC

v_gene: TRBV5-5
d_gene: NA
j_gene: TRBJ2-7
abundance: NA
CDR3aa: CASSFAGDNSYEQYF
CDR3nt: TGTGCCAGCAGCTTCGCTGGGGACAACTCCTACGAGCAGTACTTC

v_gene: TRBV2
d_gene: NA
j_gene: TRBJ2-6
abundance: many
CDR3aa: CASSATGANVLTF
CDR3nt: TGTGCCAGCTCAGCAACGGGGGCCAACGTCCTGACTTTC

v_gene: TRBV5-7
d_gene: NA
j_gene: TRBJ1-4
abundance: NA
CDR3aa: CASSFMRYEKLFF
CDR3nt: TGTGCCAGCAGCTTCATGAGATATGAAAAACTGTTTTTT

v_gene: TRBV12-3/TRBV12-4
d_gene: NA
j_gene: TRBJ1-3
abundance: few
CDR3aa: CASRGSGSGNTIYF
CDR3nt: TGTGCCAGCAGAGGCAGTGGCTCTGGAAACACCATATATTTT

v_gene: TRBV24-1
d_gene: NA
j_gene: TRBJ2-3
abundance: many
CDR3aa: CATRGTDPTDTQYF
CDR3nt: TGTGCCACCAGGGGGACGGACCCCACAGATACGCAGTATTTT

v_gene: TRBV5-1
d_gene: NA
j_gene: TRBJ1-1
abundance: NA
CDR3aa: CASSLAYWGPGTEAFF
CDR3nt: TGCGCCAGCAGCTTGGCCTATTGGGGGCCAGGCACTGAAGCTTTCTTT

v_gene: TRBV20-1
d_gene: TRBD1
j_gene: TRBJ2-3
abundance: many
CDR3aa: CSARDADRGTDTQYF
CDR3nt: TGCAGTGCTAGAGATGCCGACAGGGGCACAGATACGCAGTATTTT

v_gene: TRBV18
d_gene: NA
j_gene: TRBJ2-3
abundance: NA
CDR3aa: CASSPPGYTSTDTQYF
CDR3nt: TGTGCCAGCTCACCACCCGGATACACTAGCACAGATACGCAGTATTTT

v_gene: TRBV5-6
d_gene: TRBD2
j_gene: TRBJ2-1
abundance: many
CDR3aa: CASSGQTSGGLNEQFF
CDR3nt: TGTGCCAGCAGCGGGCAGACTAGCGGGGGTCTCAATGAGCAGTTCTTC

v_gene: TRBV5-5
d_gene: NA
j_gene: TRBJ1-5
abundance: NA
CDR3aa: CASSLDPPDQPQHF
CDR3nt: TGTGCCAGCAGCTTGGATCCCCCCGATCAGCCCCAGCATTTT

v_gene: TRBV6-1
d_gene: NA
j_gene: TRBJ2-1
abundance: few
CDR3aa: CASSPPGFVEQFF
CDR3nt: TGTGCCAGCAGCCCCCCAGGGTTCGTTGAGCAGTTCTTC

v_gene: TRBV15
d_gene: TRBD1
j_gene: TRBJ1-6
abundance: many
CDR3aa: CATSTGQANSPLHF
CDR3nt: TGTGCCACCAGCACCGGACAGGCAAATTCACCCCTCCACTTT

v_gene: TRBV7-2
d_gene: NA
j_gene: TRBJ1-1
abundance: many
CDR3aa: CASSSQGWYTEAFF
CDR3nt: TGTGCCAGCAGCTCACAGGGTTGGTACACTGAAGCTTTCTTT

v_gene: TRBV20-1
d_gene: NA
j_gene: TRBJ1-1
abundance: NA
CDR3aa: CRAQLGTEAFF
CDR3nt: TGCAGGGCCCAATTGGGTACTGAAGCTTTCTTT

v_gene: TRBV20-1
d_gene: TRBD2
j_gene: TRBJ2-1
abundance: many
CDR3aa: CSARLAGVPSEQFF
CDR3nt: TGCAGTGCCAGACTAGCGGGGGTACCTAGTGAGCAGTTCTTC

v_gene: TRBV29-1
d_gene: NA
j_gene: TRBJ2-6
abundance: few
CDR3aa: CSVGHWGANVLTF
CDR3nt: TGCAGCGTTGGGCACTGGGGGGCCAACGTCCTGACTTTC

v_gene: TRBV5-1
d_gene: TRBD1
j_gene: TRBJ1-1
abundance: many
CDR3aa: CASSSQGANTEAFF
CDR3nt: TGCGCCAGCAGCTCCCAGGGGGCGAACACTGAAGCTTTCTTT

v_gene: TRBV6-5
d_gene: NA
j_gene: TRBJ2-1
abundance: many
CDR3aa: CASSHRGGNEQFF
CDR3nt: TGTGCCAGCAGCCACAGAGGGGGCAATGAGCAGTTCTTC

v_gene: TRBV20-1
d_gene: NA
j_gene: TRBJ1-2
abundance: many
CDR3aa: CSARDSQGLLNGYTF
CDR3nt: TGCAGTGCTAGAGATTCTCAGGGCCTGCTGAATGGCTACACCTTC